This T cell receptor beta chain was recorded in a study of control samples from healthy donors and cancer patients. Assay used: immunoSEQ multiplex PCR; TCRdb lists only in-frame clones, some missing. The sample lists nearly 55,000 clones, around 95% occurring once. Per germline, CDR1 MNHEY and CDR2 SMNVEV (reference sequence). V was shortened by 2 bases and J by 0 bases, with 15 bases between the two germline ends. The CDR3 consists of 17 residues. V is TRBV27 and J is TRBJ2-3; D uncertain. The TCR was taken from a woman in her twenties or thirties in good health. Material: blood. The DNA of the CDR3 is TGTGCCAGCAGTTTAGGTGCTCGGAGACCAAGCACAGATACGCAGTATTTT. It codes for CASSLGARRPSTDTQYF.